This T cell receptor beta chain originates from a study of blood T cell repertoires in COVID-19. Turning to the study itself: Italy, Spain and the United States were the sources of the convalescent and acute COVID-19 samples. T cells, B-cell-depleted T cells, or PBMCs supplied cDNA or gDNA.

This clone is a singleton in its sample. Germline V gives CDR1 MDHEN, CDR2 SYDVKM. This CDR3 has 17 residues. V lost 3 bases and J lost 2, with 19 bases in between. In the original workflow: Reference gene primer amplification gave estimated nucleated cell counts. Measured with immunoSEQ multiplex PCR; TCRdb has only the in-frame clones, and not every one. V and J calls plus clone size are reproduced from that table; the DNA served to infer D and trimming. The table lists over 250,000 clones, 83% of them singletons. The clonotype originates from a woman in her forties or fifties who had recovered from COVID-19. Source material: peripheral blood. The chain combines TRBV28 with TRBJ1-2; D call uncertain. CDR3 loop: CASSFSGSRLINYGYTF. The CDR3 DNA follows: TGTGCCAGCAGTTTTAGTGGGAGTAGATTGATAAACTATGGCTACACCTTC.